The present entry profiles one T cell receptor (beta chain) with its context. TCRdb's table, derived via immunoSEQ multiplex PCR, lists solely in-frame clones and lacks some. This sample has about 1.9 million clones; 93% occur once, and the top ten carry around 1.7%. CDR1 is SGHDN, CDR2 FVKESK, per germline. Trimming removed 2 bases at V and 8 bases at J, with 7 bases between. The CDR3 extends over 12 amino acids. Positively selected for CCR7, the CD45RO-negative cells used as naive CD8 cells excluded terminally differentiated effector memory CD45RA+ cells. The data belong to a study of shared clonotypes between healthy human individuals.

The source material was naive CD8+ T cells from PBMCs. The rearrangement uses TRBV14 and TRBJ2-4; D unclear. This receptor was obtained from a man between 18 and 35 years old in good health. Some clones in this sample may be carry-over from other donors' samples. Here the CDR3 reads CASSQSTDIQYF. CDR3 DNA: TGTGCCAGCAGCCAATCAACAGACATTCAGTACTTC.